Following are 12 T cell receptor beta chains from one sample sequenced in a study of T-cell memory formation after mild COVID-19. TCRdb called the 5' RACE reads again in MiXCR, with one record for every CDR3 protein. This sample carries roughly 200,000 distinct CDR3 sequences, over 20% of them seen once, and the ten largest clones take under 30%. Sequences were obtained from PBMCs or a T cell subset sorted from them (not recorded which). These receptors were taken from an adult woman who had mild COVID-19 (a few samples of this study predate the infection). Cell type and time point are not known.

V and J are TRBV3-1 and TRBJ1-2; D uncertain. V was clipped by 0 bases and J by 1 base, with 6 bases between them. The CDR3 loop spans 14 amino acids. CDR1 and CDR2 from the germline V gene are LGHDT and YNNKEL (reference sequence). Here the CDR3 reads CASSQEWGNYGYTF. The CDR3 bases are TGTGCCAGCAGCCAAGAGTGGGGTAACTATGGCTACACCTTC.

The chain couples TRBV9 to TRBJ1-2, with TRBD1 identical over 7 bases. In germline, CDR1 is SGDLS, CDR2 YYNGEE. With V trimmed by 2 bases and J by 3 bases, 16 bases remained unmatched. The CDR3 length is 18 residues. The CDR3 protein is CASSVVPGTDGWDYGYTF. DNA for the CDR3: TGTGCCAGCAGCGTCGTTCCTGGGACAGACGGCTGGGACTATGGCTACACCTTC. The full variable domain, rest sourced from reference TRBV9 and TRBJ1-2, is DSGVTQTPKHLITATGQRVTLRCSPRSGDLSVYWYQQSLDQGLQFLIQYYNGEERAKGNILERFSAQQFPDLHSELNLSSLELGDSALYFCASSVVPGTDGWDYGYTFGSGTRLTVV.

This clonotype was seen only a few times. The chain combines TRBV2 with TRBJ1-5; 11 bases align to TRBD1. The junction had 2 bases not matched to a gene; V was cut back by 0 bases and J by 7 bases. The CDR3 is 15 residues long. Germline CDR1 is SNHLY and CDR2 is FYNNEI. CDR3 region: CASSEAGTGGQPQHF. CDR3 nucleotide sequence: TGTGCCAGCAGTGAAGCCGGGACAGGGGGGCAGCCCCAGCATTTT.

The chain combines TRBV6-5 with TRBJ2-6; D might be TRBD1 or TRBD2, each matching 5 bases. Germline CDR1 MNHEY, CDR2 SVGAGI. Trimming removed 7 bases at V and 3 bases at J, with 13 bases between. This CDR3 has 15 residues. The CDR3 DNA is TGTGCCAGCACAGAGGGGTCTGGTGGGGCCAACGTCCTGACTTTC. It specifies CASTEGSGGANVLTF.

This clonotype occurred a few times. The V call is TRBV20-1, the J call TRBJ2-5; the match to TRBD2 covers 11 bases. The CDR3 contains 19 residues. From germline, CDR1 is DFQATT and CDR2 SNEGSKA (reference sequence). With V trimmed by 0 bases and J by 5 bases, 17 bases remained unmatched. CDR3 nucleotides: TGCAGTGCTAGAGATACGGTCAGGAGGCTAGCGGGGGGTGCGGAGACCCAGTACTTC. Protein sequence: CSARDTVRRLAGGAETQYF.

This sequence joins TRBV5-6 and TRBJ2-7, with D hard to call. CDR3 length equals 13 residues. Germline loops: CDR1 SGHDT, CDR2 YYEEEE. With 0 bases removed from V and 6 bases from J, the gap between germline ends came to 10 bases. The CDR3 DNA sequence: TGTGCCAGCAGCTTGGCCGGACCAGGCGAGCAGTACTTC. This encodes CASSLAGPGEQYF.

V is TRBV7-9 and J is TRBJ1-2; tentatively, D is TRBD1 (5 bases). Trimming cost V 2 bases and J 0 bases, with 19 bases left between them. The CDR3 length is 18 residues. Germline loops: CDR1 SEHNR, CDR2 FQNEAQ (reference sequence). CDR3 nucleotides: TGTGCCAGCAGCTTAACCCAGGTGCTCGAGGGGCCTAACTATGGCTACACCTTC. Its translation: CASSLTQVLEGPNYGYTF.

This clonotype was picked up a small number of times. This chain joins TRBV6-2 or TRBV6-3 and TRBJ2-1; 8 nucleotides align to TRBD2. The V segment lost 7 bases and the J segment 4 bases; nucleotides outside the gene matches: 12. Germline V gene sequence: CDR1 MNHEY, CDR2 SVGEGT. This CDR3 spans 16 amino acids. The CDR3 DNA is TGTGCCAGCAATCCTCCGAGCGGGGGCTTTTACAATGAGCAGTTCTTC. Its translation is CASNPPSGGFYNEQFF.

CDR3 bases: TGTGCCAGCAGACACAGTGCTCCCACAGATACGCAGTATTTT. As protein: CASRHSAPTDTQYF. The gene calls are TRBV6-5 and TRBJ2-3; D not resolved. Germline lookup yields CDR1 MNHEY and CDR2 SVGAGI. This CDR3 has 14 residues. V was pared by 6 bases and J by 2 bases, with 12 bases between.

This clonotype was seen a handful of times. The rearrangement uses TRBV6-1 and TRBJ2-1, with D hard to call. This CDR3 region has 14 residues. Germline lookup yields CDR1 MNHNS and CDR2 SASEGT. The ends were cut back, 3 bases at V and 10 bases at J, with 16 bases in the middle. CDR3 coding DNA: TGTGCCAGCAGTGAGCCCCTTTACGGAATCGAGCAGTTCTTC. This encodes CASSEPLYGIEQFF.

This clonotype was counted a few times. DNA of the CDR3: TGTGCCAGCAGCCCGGCACAGGGGGAGGGTACAGATACGCAGTATTTT. Translation: CASSPAQGEGTDTQYF. This chain joins TRBV7-9 and TRBJ2-3; D perhaps matches TRBD1 (8 bases). CDR3 length: 16 residues. From germline, CDR1 is SEHNR and CDR2 FQNEAQ (reference sequence). The ends were cut back, 5 bases at V and 3 bases at J, with 18 bases in the middle.

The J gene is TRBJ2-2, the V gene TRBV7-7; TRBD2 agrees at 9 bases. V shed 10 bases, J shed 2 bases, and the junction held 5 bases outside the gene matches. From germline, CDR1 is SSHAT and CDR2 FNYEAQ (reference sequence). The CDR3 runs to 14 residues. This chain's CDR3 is CATGGTSNTGELFF. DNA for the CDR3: TGTGCCACGGGAGGGACTAGCAACACCGGGGAGCTGTTTTTT.